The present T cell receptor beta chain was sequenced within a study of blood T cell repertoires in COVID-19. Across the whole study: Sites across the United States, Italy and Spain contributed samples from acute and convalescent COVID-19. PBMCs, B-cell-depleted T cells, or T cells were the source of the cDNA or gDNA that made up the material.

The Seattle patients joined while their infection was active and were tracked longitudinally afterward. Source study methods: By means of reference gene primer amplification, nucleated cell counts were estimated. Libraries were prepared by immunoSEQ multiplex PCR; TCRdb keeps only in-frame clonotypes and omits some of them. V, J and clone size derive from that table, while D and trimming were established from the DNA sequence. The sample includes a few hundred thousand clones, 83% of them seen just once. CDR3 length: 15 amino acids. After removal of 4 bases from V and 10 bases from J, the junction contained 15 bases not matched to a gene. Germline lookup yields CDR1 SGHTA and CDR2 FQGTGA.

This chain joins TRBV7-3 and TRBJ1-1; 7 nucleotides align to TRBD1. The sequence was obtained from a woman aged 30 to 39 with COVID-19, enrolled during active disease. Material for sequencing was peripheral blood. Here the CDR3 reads CASSSTGGGSGGAFF. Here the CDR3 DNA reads TGTGCCAGCAGCTCGACAGGAGGGGGCTCAGGAGGAGCTTTCTTT.